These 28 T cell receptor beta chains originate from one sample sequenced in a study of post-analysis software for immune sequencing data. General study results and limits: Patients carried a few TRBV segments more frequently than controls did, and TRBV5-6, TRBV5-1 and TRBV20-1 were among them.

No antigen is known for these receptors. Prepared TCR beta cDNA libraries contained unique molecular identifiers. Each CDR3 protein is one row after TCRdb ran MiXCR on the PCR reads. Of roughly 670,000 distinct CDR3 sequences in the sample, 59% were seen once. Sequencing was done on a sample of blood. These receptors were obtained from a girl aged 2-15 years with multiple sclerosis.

The CDR3 here is CASSLADRSQATF. For the CDR3, the DNA is TGTGCCAGCAGCTTGGCGGACAGGTCGCAAGCCACCTTC. This chain connects TRBV7-8 to TRBJ1-2, with 7 nucleotides matching TRBD1. Germline V gene lookup returns CDR1 SGHVS and CDR2 FQNEAQ. The CDR3 contains 13 residues. V was pared by 3 bases and J by 13 bases, with 11 bases of the junction left unmatched.

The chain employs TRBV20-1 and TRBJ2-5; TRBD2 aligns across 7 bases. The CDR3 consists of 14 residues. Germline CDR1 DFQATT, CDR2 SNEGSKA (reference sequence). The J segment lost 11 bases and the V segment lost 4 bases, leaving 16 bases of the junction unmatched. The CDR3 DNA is TGCAGTGCTAAAGGCCGGGAGGCCTACAATGAGCAGTACTTC. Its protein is CSAKGREAYNEQYF.

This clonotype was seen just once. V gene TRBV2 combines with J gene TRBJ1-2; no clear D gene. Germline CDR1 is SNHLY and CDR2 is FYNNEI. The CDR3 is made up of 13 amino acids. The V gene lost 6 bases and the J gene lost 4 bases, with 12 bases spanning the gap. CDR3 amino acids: CASRAGGPYGYTF. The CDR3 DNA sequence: TGTGCCAGCAGGGCGGGAGGTCCCTATGGCTACACCTTC.

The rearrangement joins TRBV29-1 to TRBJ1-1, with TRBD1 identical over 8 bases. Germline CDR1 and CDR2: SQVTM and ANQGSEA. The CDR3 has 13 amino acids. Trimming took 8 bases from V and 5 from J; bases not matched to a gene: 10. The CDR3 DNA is TGCAGCCTGACCCTACAGGGGGGTACTGAAGCTTTCTTT. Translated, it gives CSLTLQGGTEAFF.

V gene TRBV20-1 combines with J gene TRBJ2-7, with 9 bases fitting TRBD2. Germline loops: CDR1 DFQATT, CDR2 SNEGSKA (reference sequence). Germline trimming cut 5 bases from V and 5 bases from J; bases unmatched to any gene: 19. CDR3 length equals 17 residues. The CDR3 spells CSAPGDGRGRALDEQYF. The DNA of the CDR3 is TGCAGTGCTCCAGGGGACGGGCGCGGGAGGGCTCTGGACGAGCAGTACTTC.

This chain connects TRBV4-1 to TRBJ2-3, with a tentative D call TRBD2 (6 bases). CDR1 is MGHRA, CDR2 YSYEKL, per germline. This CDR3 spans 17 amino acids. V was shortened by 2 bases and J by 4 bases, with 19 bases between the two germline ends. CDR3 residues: CASSQLTFLAPPDTQYF. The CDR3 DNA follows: TGCGCCAGCAGCCAATTGACGTTCCTAGCGCCCCCAGATACGCAGTATTTT.

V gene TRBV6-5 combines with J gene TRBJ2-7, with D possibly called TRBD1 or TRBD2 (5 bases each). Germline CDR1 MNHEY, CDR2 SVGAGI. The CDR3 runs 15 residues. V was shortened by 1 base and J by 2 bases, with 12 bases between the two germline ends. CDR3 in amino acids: CASSYWKGTTYEQYF. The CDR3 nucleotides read TGTGCCAGCAGTTACTGGAAAGGGACCACCTACGAGCAGTACTTC.

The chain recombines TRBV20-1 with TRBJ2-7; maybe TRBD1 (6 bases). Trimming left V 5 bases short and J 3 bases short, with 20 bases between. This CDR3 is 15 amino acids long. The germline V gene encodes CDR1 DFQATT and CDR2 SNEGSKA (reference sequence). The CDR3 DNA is TGCAGTGCTGGATTCAGGGGCGGACTCTTCTACGAGCAGTACTTC. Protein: CSAGFRGGLFYEQYF.

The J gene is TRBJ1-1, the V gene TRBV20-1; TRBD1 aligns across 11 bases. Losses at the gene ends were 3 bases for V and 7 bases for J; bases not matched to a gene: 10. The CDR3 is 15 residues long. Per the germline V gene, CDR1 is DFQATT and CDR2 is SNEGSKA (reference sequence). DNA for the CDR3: TGCAGTGCTAGTAGTATAGGGACAGGGGGTGGTGAAGCTTTCTTT. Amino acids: CSASSIGTGGGEAFF.

CDR3 DNA sequence: TGTGCCAGCAGCTTGAAATGGAGAGTAGGATCCTACAATGAGCAGTTCTTC. Amino acid sequence: CASSLKWRVGSYNEQFF. This chain connects TRBV7-2 to TRBJ2-1; D uncertain. Germline values: CDR1 SGHTA, CDR2 FQGNSA. Trimming took 3 bases from V and 1 from J, leaving 16 bases between them. The CDR3 runs 17 residues.

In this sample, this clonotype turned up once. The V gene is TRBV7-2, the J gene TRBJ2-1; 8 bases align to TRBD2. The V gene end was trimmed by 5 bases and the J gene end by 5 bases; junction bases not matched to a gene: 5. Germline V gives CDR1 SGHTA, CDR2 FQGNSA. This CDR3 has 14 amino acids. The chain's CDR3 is CASSRGGGDNEQFF. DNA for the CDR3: TGTGCCAGCAGCCGGGGGGGCGGGGACAATGAGCAGTTCTTC.

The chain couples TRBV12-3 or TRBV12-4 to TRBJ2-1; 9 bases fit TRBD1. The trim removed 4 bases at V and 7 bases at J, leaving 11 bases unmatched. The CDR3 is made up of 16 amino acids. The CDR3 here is CASSYIPGTGRNEQFF. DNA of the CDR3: TGTGCCAGCAGTTACATACCCGGGACAGGGAGGAATGAGCAGTTCTTC.

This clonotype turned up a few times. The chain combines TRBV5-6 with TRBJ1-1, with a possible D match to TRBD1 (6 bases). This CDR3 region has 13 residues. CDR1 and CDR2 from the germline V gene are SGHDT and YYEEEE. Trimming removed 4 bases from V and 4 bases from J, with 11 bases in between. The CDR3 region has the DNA TGTGCCAGCAGCCGCGGGGGGGCCACTGAAGCTTTCTTT. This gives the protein CASSRGGATEAFF.

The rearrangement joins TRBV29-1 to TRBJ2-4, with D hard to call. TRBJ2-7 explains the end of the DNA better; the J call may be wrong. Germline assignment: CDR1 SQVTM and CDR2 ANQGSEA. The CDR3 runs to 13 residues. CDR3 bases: TGCAGCGTTGTTACAGACGGCTACTACGAGCAGTACTTC. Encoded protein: CSVVTDGYYEQYF.

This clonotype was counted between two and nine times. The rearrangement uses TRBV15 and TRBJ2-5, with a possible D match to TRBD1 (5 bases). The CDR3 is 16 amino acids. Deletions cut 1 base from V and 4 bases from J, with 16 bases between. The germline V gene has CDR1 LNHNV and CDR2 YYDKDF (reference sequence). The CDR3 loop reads CATSRGAGSPLETQYF. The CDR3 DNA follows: TGTGCCACCAGCAGAGGGGCAGGGTCTCCCCTAGAGACCCAGTACTTC.

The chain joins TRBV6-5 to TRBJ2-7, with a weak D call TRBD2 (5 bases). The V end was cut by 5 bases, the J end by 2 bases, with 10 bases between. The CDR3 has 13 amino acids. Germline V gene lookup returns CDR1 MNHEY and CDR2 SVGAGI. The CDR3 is CASSPDSAYEQYF. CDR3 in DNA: TGTGCCAGCAGTCCGGACTCGGCCTACGAGCAGTACTTC.

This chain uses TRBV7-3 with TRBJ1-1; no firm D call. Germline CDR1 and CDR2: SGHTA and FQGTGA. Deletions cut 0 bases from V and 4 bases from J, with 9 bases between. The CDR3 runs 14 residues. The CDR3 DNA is TGTGCCAGCAGCTTAACGGAGGGAAGCACTGAAGCTTTCTTT. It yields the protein CASSLTEGSTEAFF.

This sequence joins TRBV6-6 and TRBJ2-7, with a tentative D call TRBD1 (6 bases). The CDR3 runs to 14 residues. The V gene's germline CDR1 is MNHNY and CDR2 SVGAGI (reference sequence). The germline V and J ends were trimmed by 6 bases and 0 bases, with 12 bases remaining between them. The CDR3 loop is CASSHQGYSYEQYF. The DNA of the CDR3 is TGTGCCAGCAGCCACCAGGGGTACTCCTACGAGCAGTACTTC.

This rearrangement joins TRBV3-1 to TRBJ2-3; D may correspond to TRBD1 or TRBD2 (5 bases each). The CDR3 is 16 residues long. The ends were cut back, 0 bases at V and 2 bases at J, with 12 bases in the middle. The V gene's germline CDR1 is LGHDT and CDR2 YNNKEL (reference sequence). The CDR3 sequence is CASSQEASGTTDTQYF. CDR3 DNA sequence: TGTGCCAGCAGCCAAGAAGCGAGTGGGACCACAGATACGCAGTATTTT.

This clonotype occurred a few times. CDR3 region: CATRRPSGTYNEQFF. CDR3 DNA: TGTGCCACCCGACGCCCTAGCGGGACCTACAATGAGCAGTTCTTC. The rearrangement uses TRBV12-3 or TRBV12-4 and TRBJ2-1, with 9 bases aligning to TRBD2. V lost 10 bases, J lost 2 bases, and 9 bases stayed unmatched. This CDR3 spans 15 amino acids.

The CDR3 region has the DNA TGCGCCAGCAGGGAAACAGGGGAGACCCAGTACTTC. Its protein product is CASRETGETQYF. The chain recombines TRBV10-2 with TRBJ2-5; D possibly corresponds to TRBD1 (6 bases). The CDR3 spans 12 residues. Germline values: CDR1 WSHSY, CDR2 SAAADI. V lost 6 bases to trimming and J lost 5 bases, with 10 bases between them.

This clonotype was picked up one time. This CDR3 reads CASRSPGLADNEQFF. As DNA, the CDR3 is TGCGCCAGCAGATCACCGGGACTAGCCGACAATGAGCAGTTCTTC. The chain joins TRBV5-1 to TRBJ2-1; 9 bases are a match to TRBD2. CDR3 length: 15 residues. Germline V gene data show CDR1 as SGHRS and CDR2 as YFSETQ. V was pared by 5 bases and J by 5 bases, with 8 bases of the junction left unmatched.

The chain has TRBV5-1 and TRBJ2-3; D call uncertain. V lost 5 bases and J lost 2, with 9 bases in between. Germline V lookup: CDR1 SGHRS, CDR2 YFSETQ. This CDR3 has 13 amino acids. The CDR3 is CASSPHDTDTQYF. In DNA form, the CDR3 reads TGCGCCAGCAGTCCTCACGACACAGATACGCAGTATTTT.

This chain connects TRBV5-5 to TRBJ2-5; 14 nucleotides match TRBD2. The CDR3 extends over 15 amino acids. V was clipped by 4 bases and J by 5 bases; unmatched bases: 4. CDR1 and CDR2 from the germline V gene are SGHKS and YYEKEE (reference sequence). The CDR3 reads CASSKGLAGAETQYF. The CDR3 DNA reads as TGTGCCAGCAGCAAGGGACTAGCGGGAGCCGAGACCCAGTACTTC. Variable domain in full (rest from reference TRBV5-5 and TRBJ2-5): DAGVTQSPTHLIKTRGQQVTLRCSPISGHKSVSWYQQVLGQGPQFIFQYYEKEERGRGNFPDRFSARQFPNYSSELNVNALLLGDSALYLCASSKGLAGAETQYFGPGTRLLVL.

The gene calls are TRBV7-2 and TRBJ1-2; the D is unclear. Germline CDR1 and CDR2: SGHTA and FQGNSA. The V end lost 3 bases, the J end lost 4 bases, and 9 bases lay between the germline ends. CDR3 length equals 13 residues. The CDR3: CASSFGRSYGYTF. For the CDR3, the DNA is TGTGCCAGCAGCTTTGGACGCAGCTATGGCTACACCTTC. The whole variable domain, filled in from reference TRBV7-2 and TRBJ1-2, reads GAGVSQSPSNKVTEKGKDVELRCDPISGHTALYWYRQSLGQGLEFLIYFQGNSAPDKSGLPSDRFSAERTGGSVSTLTIQRTQQEDSAVYLCASSFGRSYGYTFGSGTRLTVV.

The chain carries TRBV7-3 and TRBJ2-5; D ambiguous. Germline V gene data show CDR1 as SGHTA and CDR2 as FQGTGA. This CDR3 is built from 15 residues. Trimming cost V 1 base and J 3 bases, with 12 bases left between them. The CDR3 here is CASSLSRQSKETQYF. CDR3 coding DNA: TGTGCCAGCAGCTTAAGCAGGCAGTCTAAAGAGACCCAGTACTTC.

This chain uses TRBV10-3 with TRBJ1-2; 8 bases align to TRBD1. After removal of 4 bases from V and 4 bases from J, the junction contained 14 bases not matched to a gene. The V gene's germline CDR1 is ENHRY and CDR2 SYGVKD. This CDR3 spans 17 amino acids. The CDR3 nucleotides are TGTGCCATCAGTGGAAACCGGGACAGGCGAAGGCTCTATGGCTACACCTTC. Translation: CAISGNRDRRRLYGYTF.

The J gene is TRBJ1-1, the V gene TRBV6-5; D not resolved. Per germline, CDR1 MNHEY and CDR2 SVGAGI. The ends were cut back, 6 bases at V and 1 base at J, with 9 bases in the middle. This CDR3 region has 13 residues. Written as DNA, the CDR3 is TGTGCCAGCAGGGAAACGGGGAACACTGAAGCTTTCTTT. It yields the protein CASRETGNTEAFF.